Included here is one TCR beta chain sequence, with context. A read error may account for a junction end that differs from germline. The sample is drawn from a study of blood T cell repertoires in COVID-19. For the study at large: The United States, Italy and Spain supplied acute and convalescent COVID-19 samples.

Repertoires were generated with immunoSEQ multiplex PCR, while TCRdb's copy carries only in-frame clones and drops some. This sample has 55,000 or so clones, with approximately 90% found just once. Germline assignment: CDR1 ENHRY and CDR2 SYGVKD. The CDR3 loop spans 13 amino acids. This receptor was obtained from a man aged 35-49 years with COVID-19, enrolled during active disease. V and J are TRBV10-3 and TRBJ2-1; 12 nucleotides match TRBD2. Sequenced: peripheral blood. Written as DNA, the CDR3 is TGTGCCATCAGTGAAGAGCTAGCGGGAGGGCCGGTCTTC. It encodes CAISEELAGGPVF.